The 10 T cell receptor beta chains below were found in one sample sequenced in a study of T cells in Graves' hyperthyroidism and ophthalmopathy (dated by TCRdb to between 2019 and 2020). Library method: multiplex PCR. Sequencing used an Illumina HiSeq 2000. The TCR beta CDR3 regions were amplified from the RNA transcripts. The TCR CDR3 was subjected to a first round of RT-PCR using the HTBI primer set and the Qiagen OneStep RT-PCR kit. The public sequencing data were trimmed at Q25 with fastp and processed into clonotypes with MiXCR by TCRdb, which kept only in-frame beta chains. Duplicate CDR3 protein sequences are folded into a single record with the most common DNA and genes. The sample includes about 400,000 distinct CDR3 sequences, with roughly 14% observed a single time. Together, the top ten hold around 13% of the sample. The sample comprised blood. All receptors come from a man between 18 and 35 years old with Graves' ophthalmopathy.

This clonotype has only a few counts. This sequence joins TRBV9 and TRBJ2-2, with 10 bases matching TRBD2. The CDR3 has 16 residues. V lost 6 bases and J lost 5; bases outside the gene matches: 10. Per the germline V gene, CDR1 is SGDLS and CDR2 is YYNGEE. This chain's CDR3 is CASTWGLATRTGELFF. DNA for the CDR3: TGTGCCAGCACTTGGGGACTAGCGACAAGAACCGGGGAGCTGTTTTTT.

This clonotype was counted ten times or more. V gene TRBV6-1 combines with J gene TRBJ2-3; D possibly uses TRBD1 or TRBD2 (6 bases each). CDR3 length: 13 residues. Trimming took off 3 bases at V and 8 bases at J, with 12 bases between the two ends. Per the germline V gene, CDR1 is MNHNS and CDR2 is SASEGT. The CDR3 reads CASSDQQGGTQYF. The CDR3 DNA reads TGTGCCAGCAGTGACCAACAGGGAGGTACGCAGTATTTT.

This clonotype occurred many times. The rearrangement uses TRBV5-4 and TRBJ1-4; no reliable D call. CDR1 and CDR2 (germline): SGHNT, YYREEE (reference sequence). V lost 0 bases to trimming and J lost 3 bases, with 9 bases between them. The CDR3 loop spans 15 amino acids. CDR3 in amino acids: CASSLGGIANEKLFF. The CDR3 DNA sequence: TGTGCCAGCAGCTTGGGAGGGATAGCTAATGAAAAACTGTTTTTT.

This chain links TRBV5-1 with TRBJ1-1, with TRBD1 as a possible D gene (6 bases). Looked up from germline, CDR1 is SGHRS and CDR2 is YFSETQ. Trimming removed 3 bases from V and 2 bases from J, with 14 bases in between. The CDR3 runs 15 residues. CDR3 nucleotide sequence: TGCGCCAGCAGCTGGGGGGGCAGTCAAAACACTGAAGCTTTCTTT. It translates to CASSWGGSQNTEAFF.

This chain uses TRBV2 with TRBJ1-1; TRBD1 matches at 7 bases. J was trimmed by 4 bases and V by 6 bases; bases with no gene match: 11. CDR1 SNHLY and CDR2 FYNNEI come from the germline V gene. The CDR3 length is 15 residues. The CDR3 sequence is CASSQFSTGRTEAFF. The DNA of the CDR3 is TGTGCCAGCAGCCAATTTTCGACAGGGCGCACTGAAGCTTTCTTT. Full variable domain (missing parts from reference TRBV2 and TRBJ1-1): EPEVTQTPSHQVTQMGQEVILRCVPISNHLYFYWYRQILGQKVEFLVSFYNNEISEKSEIFDDQFSVERPDGSNFTLKIRSTKLEDSAMYFCASSQFSTGRTEAFFGQGTRLTVV.

Many counts were recorded for this clonotype. The rearrangement uses TRBV12-3 or TRBV12-4 and TRBJ1-1; D may be TRBD1 (6 bases). Deletions cut 2 bases from V and 9 bases from J, with 16 bases between. This CDR3 is 14 amino acids long. The chain's CDR3 is CASSLIGRQVKAFF. In nucleotides, the CDR3 is TGTGCCAGCAGTTTAATCGGGAGACAGGTAAAAGCTTTCTTT.

This clonotype has a count of ten or more. The chain is built from TRBV7-2 and TRBJ2-7; a weak D match, TRBD1 (5 bases). The CDR3 covers 14 residues. Trimming stripped 3 bases from V and 4 bases from J, with 13 bases between. Germline CDR1 SGHTA, CDR2 FQGNSA. In DNA, the CDR3 is TGTGCCAGCAGCTTGACAGTCAAAGATTACGAGCAGTACTTC. This encodes CASSLTVKDYEQYF. The variable domain in full, with the rest retrieved from reference TRBV7-2 and TRBJ2-7, is GAGVSQSPSNKVTEKGKDVELRCDPISGHTALYWYRQSLGQGLEFLIYFQGNSAPDKSGLPSDRFSAERTGGSVSTLTIQRTQQEDSAVYLCASSLTVKDYEQYFGPGTRLTVT.

This clonotype has more than one count but fewer than ten. V usage is TRBV15 and J usage is TRBJ2-4; 7 bases map to TRBD1. Germline V gene lookup returns CDR1 LNHNV and CDR2 YYDKDF (reference sequence). The ends lost 2 bases at V and 1 base at J; junction bases unmatched: 8. The CDR3 length is 17 residues. The CDR3 here is CATSRREGAVAKNIQYF. The CDR3 DNA follows: TGTGCCACCAGCAGAAGAGAGGGGGCTGTGGCCAAAAACATTCAGTACTTC.

This chain connects TRBV7-6 to TRBJ2-5, with 8 bases matching TRBD2. The CDR3 spans 15 residues. Germline assignment: CDR1 SGHVS and CDR2 FNYEAQ. Trimming at V came to 5 bases and at J to 5 bases, leaving 10 bases not matched to a gene. This chain's CDR3 is CASSPPTTSGETQYF. The CDR3 DNA reads TGTGCCAGCAGCCCACCTACTACTAGCGGTGAGACCCAGTACTTC.

This clonotype was picked up many times. The chain combines TRBV6-1 with TRBJ2-3, with 10 bases that match TRBD2. V lost 7 bases and J lost 0; bases outside the gene matches: 10. CDR3 length equals 17 residues. Looked up from germline, CDR1 is MNHNS and CDR2 is SASEGT. For the CDR3, the DNA is TGTGCCAGCATTAACGAGCGACTAGCGGGTAGCACAGATACGCAGTATTTT. Translating gives CASINERLAGSTDTQYF.